The 8 T cell receptor beta chains in this list originate from one sample, sequenced in a study of blood T cell repertoires in COVID-19 (dated by TCRdb to the early 2020s). Libraries were constructed by the immunoSEQ multiplex PCR assay. The clones in this table, taken by TCRdb from immuneACCESS, are in-frame only. Not every clone is retained; where verified, under half of the shortfall comes from an unresolved V gene, and the cause of the rest is unknown. The sample profile shows a few hundred thousand clones; 75% to 85% of them were found once. The ten largest account for around 7.8% of the sample. The material sequenced was peripheral blood. Source of these receptors: a human donor in a cohort sampled during active COVID-19.

The chain joins TRBV25-1 to TRBJ2-2, with a weak D call TRBD2 (7 bases). Germline V gene lookup returns CDR1 MGHDK and CDR2 SYGVNS. This CDR3 has 15 residues. V was pared by 3 bases and J by 7 bases, with 15 bases between. This CDR3 reads CASSEYAGADGELFF. Written as DNA, the CDR3 is TGTGCCAGCAGTGAGTACGCGGGGGCGGACGGGGAGCTGTTTTTT.

The rearrangement uses TRBV6-5 and TRBJ2-2; no definite D call. The CDR3 runs to 14 residues. Germline V gene lookup returns CDR1 MNHEY and CDR2 SVGAGI. Trimming stripped 4 bases from V and 4 bases from J, with 10 bases between. In DNA form, the CDR3 reads TGTGCCAGCAGTTCCGGGTCCGGCACCGGGGAGCTGTTTTTT. It is translated as CASSSGSGTGELFF.

V gene TRBV5-1 combines with J gene TRBJ1-5, with 7 bases identical to TRBD1. The CDR3 runs 14 residues. The germline gives CDR1 SGHRS, CDR2 YFSETQ. V lost 3 bases to trimming and J lost 3 bases; unmatched junction nucleotides: 3. CDR3 sequence reads: CASSSGQINQPQHF. For the CDR3, the DNA is TGCGCCAGCAGCTCGGGACAGATCAATCAGCCCCAGCATTTT.

V and J are TRBV7-6 and TRBJ2-1; tentative D call: TRBD2 (5 bases). V lost 1 base and J 4 bases, leaving 14 bases between the germline ends. The CDR3 length is 16 residues. Germline CDR1 reads SGHVS; CDR2 reads FNYEAQ. The CDR3 sequence: CASSLDGVPPYNEQFF. As DNA, the CDR3 is TGTGCCAGCAGCTTAGACGGGGTCCCACCTTACAATGAGCAGTTCTTC.

V is TRBV12-3 or TRBV12-4 and J is TRBJ1-6; D remains unclear. CDR3 length: 13 amino acids. The V and J ends lost 2 bases and 5 bases respectively, with 4 bases between them. The CDR3 DNA reads TGTGCCAGCAGTTTACAGAATAATTCACCCCTCCACTTT. Residues: CASSLQNNSPLHF.

This chain uses TRBV10-3 with TRBJ1-5; 7 nucleotides align to TRBD1. The CDR3 has 15 amino acids. Losses at the gene ends were 10 bases for V and 0 bases for J; bases not matched to a gene: 9. Per the germline V gene, CDR1 is ENHRY and CDR2 is SYGVKD. The CDR3 protein is CASTGQPYSNQPQHF. The CDR3 bases are TGTGCCAGCACGGGACAGCCCTATAGCAATCAGCCCCAGCATTTT.

The genes are TRBV19 and TRBJ2-7, with D unclear. Germline V lookup: CDR1 LNHDA, CDR2 SQIVND (reference sequence). There are 14 residues in the CDR3. The germline V and J ends were trimmed by 3 bases and 0 bases, with 9 bases remaining between them. DNA of the CDR3: TGTGCCAGTAGTATTGCTCTTAGCTCCTACGAGCAGTACTTC. This encodes CASSIALSSYEQYF. Full variable domain (remainder filled in from reference TRBV19 and TRBJ2-7): DGGITQSPKYLFRKEGQNVTLSCEQNLNHDAMYWYRQDPGQGLRLIYYSQIVNDFQKGDIAEGYSVSREKKESFPLTVTSAQKNPTAFYLCASSIALSSYEQYFGPGTRLTVT.

The rearrangement joins TRBV27 to TRBJ1-1; maybe TRBD1 (5 bases). CDR1 and CDR2 from the germline V gene are MNHEY and SMNVEV (reference sequence). Trimming stripped 7 bases from V and 2 bases from J, with 17 bases between. This CDR3 contains 15 residues. CDR3 sequence reads: CASNFSRVVNTEAFF. The CDR3 DNA is TGTGCCAGCAACTTCTCCAGGGTTGTAAACACTGAAGCTTTCTTT.